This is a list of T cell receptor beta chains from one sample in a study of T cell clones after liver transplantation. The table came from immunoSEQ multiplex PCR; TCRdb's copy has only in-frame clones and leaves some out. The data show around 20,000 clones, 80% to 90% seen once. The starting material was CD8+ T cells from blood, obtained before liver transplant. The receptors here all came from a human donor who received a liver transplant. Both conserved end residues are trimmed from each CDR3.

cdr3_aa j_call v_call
ASSYSGGGYNEQF TRBJ2-1 TRBV6-5
ASSLFGGWAEEQY TRBJ2-7 TRBV27
ASSLALRGDEQY TRBJ2-7 TRBV7-6
ASIRGTEAF TRBJ1-1 TRBV19
ASSTAWGLTDTQY TRBJ2-3 TRBV27
ASSQEDYSYEQY TRBJ2-7 TRBV4-2
ASSLMGIQPQH TRBJ1-5 TRBV27
ASSFAGAYYGYT TRBJ1-2 TRBV27
ASSPGAWQPQH TRBJ1-5 TRBV27
ASSDRGNTGELF TRBJ2-2 TRBV27
ALGDNEQF TRBJ2-1 TRBV25-1
ASSFGAGAYEQY TRBJ2-7 TRBV27
SVEEGPLQY TRBJ2-7 TRBV29-1
ASSPTGEYNTEAF TRBJ1-1 TRBV9
ATSRGPGGQKRYEQY TRBJ2-7 TRBV15
ASSFFGTGAEQF TRBJ2-1 TRBV7-2